This T cell receptor beta chain comes out of a study of identical twins. This CDR3 has 13 amino acids. Germline V gene lookup returns CDR1 KGHDR and CDR2 SFDVKD. V dropped 5 bases and J dropped 0 bases, with 7 bases sitting between them. TCRdb reprocessed the 5' RACE reads with MiXCR, giving one entry per CDR3 protein. The repertoire holds 150,000 or so distinct CDR3 sequences, with roughly 3.5% as singletons. The sample holds many counts of this clonotype. The specimen sequenced was memory T cells sorted from blood. V usage is TRBV24-1 and J usage is TRBJ2-7; no reliable D call. The TCR was taken from a man between 18 and 29 years old in good health. This CDR3 reads CATSVANSYEQYF. Here the CDR3 DNA reads TGTGCCACCAGTGTGGCCAACTCCTACGAGCAGTACTTC.